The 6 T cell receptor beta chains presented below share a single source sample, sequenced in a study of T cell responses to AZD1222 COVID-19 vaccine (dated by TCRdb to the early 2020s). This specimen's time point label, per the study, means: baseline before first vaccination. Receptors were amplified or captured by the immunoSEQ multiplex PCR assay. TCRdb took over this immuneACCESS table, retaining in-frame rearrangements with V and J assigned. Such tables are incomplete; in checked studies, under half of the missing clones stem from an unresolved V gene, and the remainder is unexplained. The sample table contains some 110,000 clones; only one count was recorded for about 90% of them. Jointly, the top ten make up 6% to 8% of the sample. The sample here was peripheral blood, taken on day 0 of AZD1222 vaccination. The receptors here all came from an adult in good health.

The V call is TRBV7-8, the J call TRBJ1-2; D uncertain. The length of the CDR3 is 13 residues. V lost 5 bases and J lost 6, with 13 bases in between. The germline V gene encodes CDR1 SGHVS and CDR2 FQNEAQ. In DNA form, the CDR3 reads TGTGCCAGCAGCACCGGGCTTGGGGATGGCTACACCTTC. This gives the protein CASSTGLGDGYTF.

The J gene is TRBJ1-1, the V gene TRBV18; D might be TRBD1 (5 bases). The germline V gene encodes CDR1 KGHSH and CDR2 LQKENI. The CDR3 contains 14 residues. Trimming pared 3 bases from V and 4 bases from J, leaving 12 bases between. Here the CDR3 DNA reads TGTGCCAGCTCACCTTCGCAGGGATTCACTGAAGCTTTCTTT. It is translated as CASSPSQGFTEAFF.

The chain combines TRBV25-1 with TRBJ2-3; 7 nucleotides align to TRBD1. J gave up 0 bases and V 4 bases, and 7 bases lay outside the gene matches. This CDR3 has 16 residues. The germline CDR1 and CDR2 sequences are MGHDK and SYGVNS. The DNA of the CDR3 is TGTGCCAGCAGTGTATCGTTGACAGGGAGCACAGATACGCAGTATTTT. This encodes CASSVSLTGSTDTQYF.

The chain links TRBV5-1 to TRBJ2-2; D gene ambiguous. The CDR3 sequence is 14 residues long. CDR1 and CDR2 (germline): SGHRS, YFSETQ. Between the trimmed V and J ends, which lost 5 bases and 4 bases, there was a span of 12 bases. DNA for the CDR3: TGCGCCAGCAGTCGCAGCGAGGCCACCGGGGAGCTGTTTTTT. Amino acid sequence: CASSRSEATGELFF.

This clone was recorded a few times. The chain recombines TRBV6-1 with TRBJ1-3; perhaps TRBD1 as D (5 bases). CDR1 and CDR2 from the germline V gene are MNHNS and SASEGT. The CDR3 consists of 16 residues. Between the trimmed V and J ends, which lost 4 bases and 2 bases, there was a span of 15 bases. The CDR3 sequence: CASSVAGPWTGNTIYF. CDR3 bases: TGTGCCAGCAGTGTCGCGGGACCCTGGACTGGAAACACCATATATTTT.

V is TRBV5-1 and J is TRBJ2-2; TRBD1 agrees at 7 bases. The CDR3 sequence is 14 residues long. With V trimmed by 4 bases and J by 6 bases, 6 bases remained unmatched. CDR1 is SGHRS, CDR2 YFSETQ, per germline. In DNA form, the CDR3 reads TGCGCCAGCAGCACGCCGCAGGGGGCCGGGGAGCTGTTTTTT. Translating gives CASSTPQGAGELFF.